This entry describes one TCR delta chain. Its antigen remains undetermined. One base away lies a much larger clone, so this may be a sequencing read error. Other DNA sequences of this sample code for an identical CDR3. The data originate from a study of gamma-delta chains in newborns, infants, children (dated by TCRdb to between 2018 and 2021). Concerning the study at large: According to the title of the study, polyclonal expansion of innate gammadelta T cells immediately after birth is driven by microbial exposure. The study examined the way microbial exposure affected innate gammadelta T cell populations in human newborns right after birth.

The sample was run on an Illumina MiSeq. Clonotypes were called again by TCRdb from the public reads via CATT, and duplicate nucleotide sequences were then merged into one entry. This sample lists 5,700 or so delta-chain clones; more than 14% were detected once. Of the sample, roughly 23% is held by the ten largest clones. Inclusive of the bounding cysteine and phenylalanine, the CDR3 is 23 residues long. Only CDR3 DNA remains: 69 bases, in frame from the first base. In the germline V gene, CDR1 corresponds to GEAIGNYY and CDR2 to EKD. The sample consisted of blood, taken at baseline. Recombination connected TRDV2 to TRDJ3; 9 bases in the junction line up with TRDD3. The receptor was derived from a child who was a newborn, infant or young child, either healthy, febrile or measles-vaccinated (not recorded which). The DNA sequence is TGTGCCTGCGACACCGCCAACTCTTATACTGGGGGAGAAACACTCTGGGACACCCGACAGATGTTTTTC. This is translated as CACDTANSYTGGETLWDTRQMFF.